Relative to its sample, the clone carrying this TCR beta chain is medium-sized. Its target is not known. The data are from a study of immune heterogeneity within non-small cell lung tumors. Study as a whole: Of all tumors, several turned out to be squamous cell carcinomas, more than nine were non-squamous carcinomas and 1 was not otherwise specified. Points from the study as a whole: T-cell receptor beta clonotypes at high frequency differed largely between individual patients. Recurrence of identical dominant CDR3 beta clonotypes was observed across intrapatient tumor sites, concomitant with site-unique high-frequency clones.

A multiplex PCR containing 32 V primers and 13 J primers was used to amplify TCR beta CDR3. TCRdb independently ran MiXCR on the multiplex PCR reads; one entry per CDR3 protein. The table shows roughly 20,000 distinct CDR3 sequences, with approximately 30% occurring only once. Bulk tumor genomic DNA, approximately 560 ng per sample, was used as template. Several spatially distant biopsies were obtained per primary tumor intraoperatively. Newly diagnosed with untreated non-small cell lung cancer, the patients underwent curative surgery. Patients newly diagnosed with non-small cell lung cancer and having curative-intent surgery served as donors. The source is a man aged 40-49 years with non-small cell lung cancer. The sequencing sample was made of lung tumor tissue.

CDR3 coding DNA: TGCAGTGCTAAGAGACAGGGGGCGAACACTGAAGCTTTCTTT. Encoded protein: CSAKRQGANTEAFF. V is TRBV20-1 and J is TRBJ1-1; TRBD1 aligns across 10 bases. The germline V gene encodes CDR1 DFQATT and CDR2 SNEGSKA (reference sequence). The CDR3 has 14 amino acids. J gave up 1 base and V 4 bases, and 3 bases lay outside the gene matches.